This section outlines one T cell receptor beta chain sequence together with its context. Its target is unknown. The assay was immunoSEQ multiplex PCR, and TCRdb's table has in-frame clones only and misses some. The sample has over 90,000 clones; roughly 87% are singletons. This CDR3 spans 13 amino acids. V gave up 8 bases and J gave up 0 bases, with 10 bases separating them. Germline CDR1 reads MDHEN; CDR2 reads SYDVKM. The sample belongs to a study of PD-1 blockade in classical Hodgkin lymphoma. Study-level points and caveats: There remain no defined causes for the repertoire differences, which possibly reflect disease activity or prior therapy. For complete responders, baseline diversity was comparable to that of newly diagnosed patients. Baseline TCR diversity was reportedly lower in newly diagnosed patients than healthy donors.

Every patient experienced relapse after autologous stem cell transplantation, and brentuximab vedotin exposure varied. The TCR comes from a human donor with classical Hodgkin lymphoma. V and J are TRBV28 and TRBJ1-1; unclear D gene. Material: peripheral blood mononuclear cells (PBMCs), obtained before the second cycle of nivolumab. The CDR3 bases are TGTGCCAGCTTGCCTACTTTGAACACTGAAGCTTTCTTT. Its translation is CASLPTLNTEAFF.